The present T cell receptor beta chain was sequenced within a study of T cells in Graves' hyperthyroidism and ophthalmopathy. It was RNA transcripts that yielded the amplified TCR beta CDR3 regions. HTBI primers were used for first-round RT-PCR of the TCR CDR3. One entry per CDR3 protein, called by TCRdb with MiXCR from the multiplex PCR reads. The sample lists hundreds of thousands of distinct CDR3 sequences; 38% were seen once. V lost 6 bases and J lost 2, with 10 bases in between. Germline loops: CDR1 SEHNR, CDR2 FQNEAQ (reference sequence). The CDR3 length is 14 residues. This clonotype was found a few times. An absence of ophthalmopathy progression within 18 months meant stable Graves' hyperthyroidism. Patients aged 18 to 65 had newly diagnosed hyperthyroidism that had lasted under 2 months.

This chain joins TRBV7-9 and TRBJ2-2; no firm D call. The material sequenced was blood. The source is a man aged 18 to 29 with Graves' hyperthyroidism. This CDR3 reads CASRPNPNTGELFF. Here the CDR3 DNA reads TGTGCCAGCAGACCAAATCCCAACACCGGGGAGCTGTTTTTT.